The 18 T cell receptor beta chains below come from one sample, sequenced in a study of CD8+CD57+ T cells in acquired aplastic anemia. Only patients with CD8+CD57+ cell expansion on flow cytometry were chosen for sequencing. TCR beta VDJ and CDR3 profiles were obtained from a genomic DNA template. One entry per CDR3 protein, called by TCRdb with MiXCR from the reads. This sample has nearly 60,000 distinct CDR3 sequences, with approximately 52% found just once. Sequenced: sorted CD4+, CD8+, or CD8+CD57+ T cells (not recorded which) from PBMCs. These receptors all stem from a human donor with aplastic anemia.

By share, this clonotype ranks as medium-sized. The chain is built from TRBV5-6 and TRBJ1-6; unclear D gene. The CDR3 has 15 amino acids. CDR1 is SGHDT and CDR2 is YYEEEE in the germline V gene. Trimming pared 0 bases from V and 1 base from J, leaving 5 bases between. The CDR3 DNA reads as TGTGCCAGCAGCTTGGATGAATCCTATAATTCACCCCTCCACTTT. Translating it yields CASSLDESYNSPLHF.

The chain is built from TRBV7-3 and TRBJ1-5; the D is unclear. Germline V gives CDR1 SGHTA, CDR2 FQGTGA. Trimming stripped 5 bases from V and 2 bases from J, with 7 bases between. This CDR3 region has 13 residues. The CDR3: CASSESRNQPQHF. As DNA, the CDR3 is TGTGCCAGCAGCGAGTCCCGCAATCAGCCCCAGCATTTT.

The chain employs TRBV15 and TRBJ1-3, with a weak D call TRBD1 (5 bases). The CDR3 spans 16 residues. The V gene's germline CDR1 is LNHNV and CDR2 YYDKDF (reference sequence). V lost 0 bases, J lost 0 bases, and 9 bases lay in between. CDR3 coding DNA: TGTGCCACCAGCAGAGAGGCGACAGACTCTGGAAACACCATATATTTT. It codes for CATSREATDSGNTIYF.

The chain recombines TRBV25-1 with TRBJ1-1, with 8 bases that match TRBD1. Trimming took 4 bases from V and 0 from J; bases not matched to a gene: 1. Germline V gives CDR1 MGHDK, CDR2 SYGVNS. The CDR3 covers 14 residues. Here the CDR3 reads CASSVTGVNTEAFF. The CDR3 DNA reads TGTGCCAGCAGTGTGACAGGGGTGAACACTGAAGCTTTCTTT. Using reference TRBV25-1 and TRBJ1-1 for the parts outside the CDR3, the full variable domain is EADIYQTPRYLVIGTGKKITLECSQTMGHDKMYWYQQDPGMELHLIHYSYGVNSTEKGDLSSESTVSRIRTEHFPLTLESARPSHTSQYLCASSVTGVNTEAFFGQGTRLTVV.

Remarks on this clonotype: The CDR3 ends on some other residue instead of the conserved phenylalanine or tryptophan, so this is likely a read error. This chain links TRBV20-1 with TRBJ1-2; D is uncertain. The CDR3 totals 11 residues. Germline values: CDR1 DFQATT, CDR2 SNEGSKA (reference sequence). The CDR3 spells CRAWIDGGYTS. The CDR3 bases are TGCCGTGCTTGGATTGACGGGGGCTACACCTCC.

A note on this clonotype: One end of the junction varies from germline; a read error may be responsible. The genes are TRBV10-3 and TRBJ1-1; D not resolved. The CDR3 extends over 11 amino acids. Germline CDR1 reads ENHRY; CDR2 reads SYGVKD. Here the CDR3 reads CASAVNTEAFF. CDR3 coding DNA: TGTGCCAGCGCAGTGAACACTGAAGCTTTCTTC.

V and J are TRBV2 and TRBJ2-6; no reliable D call. Germline V CDR1 and CDR2: SNHLY, FYNNEI. With 2 bases removed from V and 1 base from J, the gap between germline ends came to 9 bases. The CDR3 totals 16 residues. The CDR3 loop is CASSETVGSGANVLTF. In nucleotides, the CDR3 is TGTGCCAGCAGTGAAACTGTGGGGTCTGGGGCCAACGTCCTGACTTTC. Full variable domain (rest looked up from reference TRBV2 and TRBJ2-6): EPEVTQTPSHQVTQMGQEVILRCVPISNHLYFYWYRQILGQKVEFLVSFYNNEISEKSEIFDDQFSVERPDGSNFTLKIRSTKLEDSAMYFCASSETVGSGANVLTFGAGSRLTVL.

This chain joins TRBV2 and TRBJ1-4; a weak D match, TRBD1 (5 bases). V gave up 6 bases and J gave up 8 bases, with 19 bases separating them. The CDR3 runs 15 residues. Germline assignment: CDR1 SNHLY and CDR2 FYNNEI. In DNA form, the CDR3 reads TGTGCCAGCAGCATTCAGGGTACCCAGGGCGAAAAACTGTTTTTT. This codes for CASSIQGTQGEKLFF. Full variable domain (remainder filled in from reference TRBV2 and TRBJ1-4): EPEVTQTPSHQVTQMGQEVILRCVPISNHLYFYWYRQILGQKVEFLVSFYNNEISEKSEIFDDQFSVERPDGSNFTLKIRSTKLEDSAMYFCASSIQGTQGEKLFFGSGTQLSVL.

A word on this clonotype: One junction end disagrees with the germline gene, perhaps due to a read error. The CDR3 bases are TGTGCCAGCAGTGAACTCGGACAGAAACAAGAGACCCAGTACTTC. Translated, it gives CASSELGQKQETQYF. The chain joins TRBV10-3 to TRBJ2-5; possibly TRBD1 for D (6 bases). Germline lookup yields CDR1 ENHRY and CDR2 SYGVKD. The CDR3 has 15 amino acids.

This chain joins TRBV10-3 and TRBJ2-7, with 8 bases matching TRBD1. This CDR3 spans 12 amino acids. V trimming: 8 bases; J trimming: 5 bases; junction bases outside the gene matches: 5. Germline V gene lookup returns CDR1 ENHRY and CDR2 SYGVKD. CDR3 coding DNA: TGTGCCATCGGGACAGGACGGGACGAGCAGTACTTC. Translated, it gives CAIGTGRDEQYF.

This chain links TRBV20-1 with TRBJ2-1; TRBD2 matches 11 bases. V gave up 4 bases and J gave up 4 bases; unmatched junction bases: 6. CDR3 length equals 15 residues. Germline V lookup: CDR1 DFQATT, CDR2 SNEGSKA (reference sequence). The CDR3 spells CSAILLAGDYNEQFF. Written as DNA, the CDR3 is TGCAGTGCTATTCTACTAGCGGGGGATTACAATGAGCAGTTCTTC.

This chain uses TRBV5-8 with TRBJ1-2; 8 positions match TRBD1. This CDR3 has 14 amino acids. After removal of 3 bases from V and 8 bases from J, the junction contained 9 bases not matched to a gene. Germline V gene lookup returns CDR1 SGHTS and CDR2 YDEGEE. The CDR3 DNA reads TGTGCCAGCAGCTCGGGACAGGACTATGAAGGCTACACCTTC. Its protein is CASSSGQDYEGYTF. The full variable domain, its missing parts supplied by reference TRBV5-8 and TRBJ1-2, is EAGVTQSPTHLIKTRGQQATLRCSPISGHTSVYWYQQALGLGLQFLLWYDEGEERNRGNFPPRFSGRQFPNYSSELNVNALELEDSALYLCASSSGQDYEGYTFGSGTRLTVV.

Concerning this clonotype itself: This may be a read error, as it is one base from a much larger clone. CDR3 nucleotides: TGCAGTGCTAGAGATGAGACTAGCGGTACAGATACGCAGTATTTT. It encodes CSARDETSGTDTQYF. V and J are TRBV20-1 and TRBJ2-3, with 9 nucleotides matching TRBD2. After removal of 0 bases from V and 3 bases from J, the junction contained 4 bases not matched to a gene. The V gene's germline CDR1 is DFQATT and CDR2 SNEGSKA (reference sequence). The CDR3 runs 15 residues.

This clonotype was picked up one time. A read error may be the cause here, since a much bigger clone is one base away. J is TRBJ2-5 and V is TRBV7-9; TRBD2 matches 10 bases. The CDR3 is 14 residues long. From germline, CDR1 is SEHNR and CDR2 FQNEAQ (reference sequence). In DNA form, the CDR3 reads TGTGCCAGCAGCTTGGGACTAGCGCAAGAGACCCGGTACTTC. Translating gives CASSLGLAQETRYF.

This clonotype was observed a handful of times. The chain combines TRBV10-3 with TRBJ2-3; D tentatively reads TRBD1 or TRBD2 (6 bases each). This CDR3 spans 16 amino acids. Trimming pared 0 bases from V and 2 bases from J, leaving 12 bases between. CDR1 and CDR2 from the germline V gene are ENHRY and SYGVKD. The CDR3 reads CAISESMGGHTDTQYF. CDR3 coding DNA: TGTGCCATCAGTGAGTCTATGGGGGGCCACACAGATACGCAGTATTTT.

This clonotype was seen many times. This chain links TRBV6-1 with TRBJ1-6; unclear D gene. CDR3 length: 16 amino acids. Germline assignment: CDR1 MNHNS and CDR2 SASEGT. Deletions cut 5 bases from V and 1 base from J, with 12 bases between. The CDR3: CASSKNPRSYNSPLHF. The CDR3 DNA sequence: TGTGCCAGCAGTAAGAACCCAAGGTCCTATAATTCACCCCTCCACTTT.

The chain has TRBV5-1 and TRBJ2-7, with 11 bases aligning to TRBD1. The CDR3 extends over 16 amino acids. The V and J ends lost 0 bases and 3 bases, in that order; junction bases with no gene match: 5. Germline V gene lookup returns CDR1 SGHRS and CDR2 YFSETQ. This CDR3 reads CASSLARTGGDYEQYF. CDR3 nucleotide sequence: TGCGCCAGCAGCTTGGCGAGGACAGGGGGCGACTACGAGCAGTACTTC. The full variable domain, completed using reference TRBV5-1 and TRBJ2-7, is KAGVTQTPRYLIKTRGQQVTLSCSPISGHRSVSWYQQTPGQGLQFLFEYFSETQRNKGNFPGRFSGRQFSNSRSEMNVSTLELGDSALYLCASSLARTGGDYEQYFGPGTRLTVT.

The CDR3: CASTTGGAYGYTF. CDR3 DNA: TGTGCCAGCACGACAGGGGGCGCGTATGGCTACACCTTC. This chain uses TRBV7-2 with TRBJ1-2, with 10 bases fitting TRBD1. The CDR3 is 13 amino acids. J lost 5 bases, V lost 7 bases, and 4 bases had no gene match. Germline V gives CDR1 SGHTA, CDR2 FQGNSA. The full variable domain, with the rest looked up from reference TRBV7-2 and TRBJ1-2, is GAGVSQSPSNKVTEKGKDVELRCDPISGHTALYWYRQSLGQGLEFLIYFQGNSAPDKSGLPSDRFSAERTGGSVSTLTIQRTQQEDSAVYLCASTTGGAYGYTFGSGTRLTVV.